This T cell receptor (beta chain) comes out of a study of T-cell reconstitution after alpha-beta-depleted transplantation in children. This clonotype was found many times. Its antigen is unknown. Losses at the gene ends were 4 bases for V and 11 bases for J; bases not matched to a gene: 6. The CDR3 is 14 residues long. The germline V gene encodes CDR1 MNHEY and CDR2 SVGAGI. The study's findings and limits: After transplant, at about two months, alpha-beta T cells were reportedly derived from several hundred expanded graft clones. A year had passed since transplant, and T-cell counts and diversity by then came mostly from newly produced T cells. Some patients showed high day-60 TCRbeta diversity, which derived from surviving recipient T cells and thymic progenitors.

TCRbeta library preparation incorporated unique molecular identifiers. MiXCR, run by TCRdb on the PCR reads, gives a single entry per CDR3 protein. The repertoire holds 330,000 or so distinct CDR3 sequences, with over 7% as singletons. This chain links TRBV6-5 with TRBJ1-4; 11 bases agree with TRBD1. The TCR originated in a female patient younger than 10 who had a stem cell transplant for Fanconi anemia, so the T cells may come from the graft donor. The specimen comprised peripheral blood, sampled 360 days after TCRalphabeta/CD19-depleted stem cell transplant. The CDR3, as DNA: TGTGCCAGCAGTTCAGGACAGGGGGCGGAGAAACTGTTTTTT. Protein sequence: CASSSGQGAEKLFF.